This T cell receptor (beta chain) was retrieved from a study of T cell changes during pregnancy in multiple sclerosis. Germline CDR1 and CDR2: LGHNA and YNFKEQ. The CDR3 contains 16 residues. The V and J ends lost 2 bases and 3 bases, in that order; junction bases with no gene match: 5. Repertoires were generated with immunoSEQ multiplex PCR, while TCRdb's copy carries only in-frame clones and drops some. The sample carries under 40,000 clones, more than 85% recorded once. The source material was CD4+ T cells from peripheral blood mononuclear cells, sampled in the second trimester of pregnancy. The chain employs TRBV4-2 and TRBJ2-5, with TRBD2 matching 11 bases. This sequence was found in a female donor with multiple sclerosis, enrolled in a pregnancy study. The DNA of the CDR3 is TGTGCCAGCAGCCAAACCGGGACTAGCGGAGAAGAGACCCAGTACTTC. The encoded protein is CASSQTGTSGEETQYF.